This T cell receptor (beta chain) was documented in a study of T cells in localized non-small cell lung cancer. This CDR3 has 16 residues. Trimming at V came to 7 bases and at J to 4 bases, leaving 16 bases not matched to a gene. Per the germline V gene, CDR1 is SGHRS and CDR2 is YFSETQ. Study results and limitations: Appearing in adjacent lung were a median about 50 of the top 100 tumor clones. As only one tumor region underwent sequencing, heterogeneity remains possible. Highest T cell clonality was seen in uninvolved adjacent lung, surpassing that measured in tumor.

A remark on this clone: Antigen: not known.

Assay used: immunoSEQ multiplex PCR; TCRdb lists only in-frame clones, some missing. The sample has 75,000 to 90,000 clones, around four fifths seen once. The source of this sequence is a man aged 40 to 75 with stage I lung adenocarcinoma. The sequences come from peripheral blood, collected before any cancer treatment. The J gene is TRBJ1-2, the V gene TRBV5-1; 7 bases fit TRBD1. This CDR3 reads CASSRTGDRPGYGYTF. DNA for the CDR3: TGCGCCAGCTCCCGGACAGGAGACCGACCAGGCTATGGCTACACCTTC.